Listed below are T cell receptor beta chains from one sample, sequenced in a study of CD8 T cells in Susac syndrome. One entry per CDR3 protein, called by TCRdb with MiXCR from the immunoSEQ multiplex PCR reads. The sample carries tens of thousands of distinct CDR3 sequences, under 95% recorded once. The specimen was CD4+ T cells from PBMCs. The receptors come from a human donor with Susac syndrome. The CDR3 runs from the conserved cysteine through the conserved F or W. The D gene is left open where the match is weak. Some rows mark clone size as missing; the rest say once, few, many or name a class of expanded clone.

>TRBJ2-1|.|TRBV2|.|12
CASSEESNEQFF
TGTGCCAGCAGTGAGGAGTCGAATGAGCAGTTCTTC
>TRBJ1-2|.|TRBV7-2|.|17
CASSTRPHFRGDYGYTF
TGTGCCAGCAGCACCCGGCCACATTTCCGGGGGGACTATGGCTACACCTTC
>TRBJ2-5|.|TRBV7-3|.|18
CASSTTKAVGRGQETQYF
TGTGCCAGCAGCACTACGAAAGCGGTAGGACGTGGTCAAGAGACCCAGTACTTC
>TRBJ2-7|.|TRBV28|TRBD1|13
CASSLLGQVEQYF
TGTGCCAGCAGTTTACTTGGACAGGTCGAGCAGTACTTC
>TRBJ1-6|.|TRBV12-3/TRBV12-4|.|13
CASRIGYNSPLHF
TGTGCCAGCAGAATAGGGTATAATTCACCCCTCCACTTT
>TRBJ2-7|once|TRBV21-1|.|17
CASSKRTQRESSYEQYF
TGTGCCAGCAGCAAACGGACCCAGCGGGAGAGCTCCTACGAGCAGTACTTC
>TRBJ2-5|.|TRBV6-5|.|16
CASSLLDFRYQETQYF
TGTGCCAGCAGTTTACTAGACTTCAGGTACCAAGAGACCCAGTACTTC
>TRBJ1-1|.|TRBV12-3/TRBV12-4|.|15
CASSPGGLGNTEAFF
TGTGCCAGCAGCCCGGGGGGCTTGGGGAACACTGAAGCTTTCTTT
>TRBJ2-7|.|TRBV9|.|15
CASSIGQGVTYEQYF
TGTGCCAGCTCAATCGGCCAGGGAGTCACGTACGAGCAGTACTTC
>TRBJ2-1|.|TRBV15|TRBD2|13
CATSRVPSGTALF
TGTGCCACCAGCAGAGTGCCTAGCGGGACCGCTCTCTTC
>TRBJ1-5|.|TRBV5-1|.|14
CASSLVAGNGPQHF
TGCGCCAGCAGCTTAGTGGCAGGGAATGGGCCCCAGCATTTT
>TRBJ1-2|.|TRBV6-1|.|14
CASSEAGSGYGYTF
TGTGCCAGCAGTGAAGCGGGGAGTGGCTATGGCTACACCTTC
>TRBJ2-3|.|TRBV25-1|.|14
CATSVLPSTDTQYF
TGTGCCACCAGCGTCCTCCCCAGCACAGATACGCAGTATTTT
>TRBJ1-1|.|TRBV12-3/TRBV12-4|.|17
CASSSPGGHPPGTEAFF
TGTGCCAGCAGTTCCCCCGGGGGACACCCTCCGGGCACTGAAGCTTTCTTT
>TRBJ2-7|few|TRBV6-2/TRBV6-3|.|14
CASRTPGRVYEQYF
TGTGCCAGCAGAACTCCCGGTCGGGTCTACGAGCAGTACTTC
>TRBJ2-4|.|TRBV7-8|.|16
CASSLDRGLAKNIQYF
TGTGCCAGCAGCTTAGATCGGGGTCTAGCCAAAAACATTCAGTACTTC
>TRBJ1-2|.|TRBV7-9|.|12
CASSFSADGYTF
TGTGCCAGCAGCTTCTCGGCAGATGGCTACACCTTC
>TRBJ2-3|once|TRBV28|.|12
CAGSPPGRPQYF
TGTGCCGGCAGTCCCCCGGGGAGGCCGCAGTATTTT
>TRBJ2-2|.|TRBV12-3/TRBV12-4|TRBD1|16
CASSLRGGGITGELFF
TGTGCCAGCAGTTTAAGAGGGGGCGGTATTACCGGGGAGCTGTTTTTT
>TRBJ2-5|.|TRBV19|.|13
CASKAGAAGTQYF
TGTGCCAGTAAGGCGGGGGCGGCGGGGACCCAGTACTTC
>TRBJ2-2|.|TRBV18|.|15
CASSRGRPPTGELFF
TGTGCCAGCTCACGGGGGCGCCCTCCTACCGGGGAGCTGTTTTTT
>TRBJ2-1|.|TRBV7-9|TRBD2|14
CASSSQLATNEQFF
TGTGCCAGCAGCTCTCAACTAGCGACCAATGAGCAGTTCTTC
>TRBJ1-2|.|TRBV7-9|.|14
CASSLGGANYGYTF
TGTGCCAGCAGCTTGGGGGGAGCTAACTATGGCTACACCTTC
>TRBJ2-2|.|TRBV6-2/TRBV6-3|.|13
CTSSPTNTGELFF
TGTACCAGCAGTCCAACGAACACCGGGGAGCTGTTTTTT
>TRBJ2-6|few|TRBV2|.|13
CASSGSGANVLTF
TGTGCCAGCAGTGGGAGTGGGGCCAACGTCCTGACTTTC
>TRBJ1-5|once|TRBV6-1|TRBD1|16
CASSDSGTGGNQPQHF
TGTGCCAGCAGTGATTCCGGGACAGGGGGCAATCAGCCCCAGCATTTT
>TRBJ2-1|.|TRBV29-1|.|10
CSVRGGEQFF
TGCAGCGTTCGGGGTGGTGAGCAGTTCTTC
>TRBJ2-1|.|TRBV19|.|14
CASSMSARGNEQFF
TGTGCCAGTAGTATGTCGGCGAGGGGGAATGAGCAGTTCTTC
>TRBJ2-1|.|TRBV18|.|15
CASSPRPSDVNEQFF
TGTGCCAGCTCCCCCAGGCCATCCGACGTAAATGAGCAGTTCTTC
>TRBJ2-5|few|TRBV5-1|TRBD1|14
CASSETRQGETQYF
TGCGCCAGCAGCGAGACAAGACAGGGGGAGACCCAGTACTTC
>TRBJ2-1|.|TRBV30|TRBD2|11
CAWSVAGRAFF
TGTGCCTGGAGTGTAGCCGGGAGGGCGTTCTTC
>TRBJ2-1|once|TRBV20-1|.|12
CSAPSGGDEQFF
TGCAGTGCTCCGAGTGGCGGGGATGAGCAGTTCTTC
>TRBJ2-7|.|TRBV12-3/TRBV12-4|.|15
CASRPDGQHVYEQYF
TGTGCCAGCAGGCCGGACGGGCAGCATGTCTACGAGCAGTACTTC
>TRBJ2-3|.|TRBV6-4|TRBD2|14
CASSTSGNTDTQYF
TGTGCCAGCAGTACTAGCGGGAACACAGATACGCAGTATTTT
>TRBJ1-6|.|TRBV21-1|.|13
CASSKEDQGLVHF
TGTGCCAGCAGCAAAGAGGATCAGGGGTTAGTCCACTTT
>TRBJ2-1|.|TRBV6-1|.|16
CASSVILASSQNEQFF
TGTGCCAGCAGTGTCATACTAGCTTCCTCACAAAATGAGCAGTTCTTC
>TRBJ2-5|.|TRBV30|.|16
CAWSVLRRRGVETQYF
.
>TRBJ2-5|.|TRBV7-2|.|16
CASSLATGPSQETQYF
TGTGCCAGCAGCTTAGCGACAGGCCCTTCCCAAGAGACCCAGTACTTC
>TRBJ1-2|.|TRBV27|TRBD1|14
CASSLRDRGYGYTF
TGTGCCAGCAGTTTGAGGGACAGGGGTTATGGCTACACCTTC